The 4 T cell receptor beta chains listed next were all sequenced from one sample in a study of glioma-infiltrating T cells after dendritic cell vaccination. Stated time point: after dendritic cell vaccination, including at tumor progression/relapse. The table came from immunoSEQ multiplex PCR; TCRdb's copy has only in-frame clones and leaves some out. Of around 60,000 clones in the sample, roughly 86% were seen once. Sample: blood, taken after dendritic cell vaccination. The receptors were sampled from a human donor with glioblastoma.

The chain combines TRBV4-3 with TRBJ1-5; TRBD1 agrees at 7 bases. Trimming removed 2 bases from V and 6 bases from J; junction bases left unmatched: 7. CDR1 LGHNA and CDR2 YSLEER come from the germline V gene. This CDR3 is built from 15 residues. CDR3 DNA: TGCGCCAGCAGCCAATTGGCAGGGGGTCCTCAGCCCCAGCATTTT. Translated: CASSQLAGGPQPQHF.

The chain couples TRBV4-1 to TRBJ2-7, with 10 bases identical to TRBD1. V was pared by 1 base and J by 5 bases, with 5 bases of the junction left unmatched. Germline values: CDR1 MGHRA, CDR2 YSYEKL. The CDR3 consists of 15 residues. The CDR3 sequence is CASSQGDRGVDEQYF. CDR3 DNA sequence: TGCGCCAGCAGCCAAGGGGACAGGGGAGTGGACGAGCAGTACTTC.

The chain combines TRBV19 with TRBJ1-6, with D hard to call. Germline V gene sequence: CDR1 LNHDA, CDR2 SQIVND (reference sequence). V shed 7 bases and J shed 13 bases, with 14 bases lying between them. The CDR3 length is 12 residues. This CDR3 is CASNPRTGPLHF. CDR3 DNA sequence: TGTGCCAGTAACCCAAGGACGGGGCCCCTCCACTTT.

J is TRBJ2-7 and V is TRBV5-1; 9 bases match TRBD2. The trim removed 7 bases at V and 7 bases at J, leaving 15 bases unmatched. Germline assignment: CDR1 SGHRS and CDR2 YFSETQ. CDR3 length: 15 residues. Here the CDR3 DNA reads TGCGCCAGCGCCAGGGACGGGACTAGCCTCTTGGAGCAGTACTTC. Residues: CASARDGTSLLEQYF.